Sequencing of this T cell receptor (beta chain) was carried out in a study of spatial heterogeneity in lung cancer. Trimming took off 0 bases at V and 7 bases at J, with 16 bases between the two ends. Germline CDR1 LGHNA, CDR2 YNFKEQ. This CDR3 has 15 amino acids. Documented time point: sample taken at primary tumor resection. Sequencing covered unsorted whole RNA taken from tumor, nontumor lung or frozen PBMC. Samples were donated by 72 untreated early-stage non-small cell lung cancer patients. The study tagged each TCR cDNA molecule with a unique molecular identifier. From the 5' RACE reads, TCRdb called clonotypes with MiXCR, one entry per CDR3 protein. This table holds roughly 10,000 distinct CDR3 sequences, roughly 3.5% found once. This clonotype was seen ten or more times. This beta chain represents an off-target read in a library built for alpha chains; its size is of limited meaning.

The gene calls are TRBV4-2 and TRBJ2-7, with D perhaps given as TRBD1 or TRBD2 (6 bases each). This receptor was obtained from a female donor with early-stage non-small cell lung cancer. Sequences were derived from PBMCs, sampled at surgery. As DNA, the CDR3 is TGTGCCAGCAGCCAAGAAAGTCTAGCGAGGGGGGAGCAGTACTTC. It encodes CASSQESLARGEQYF.